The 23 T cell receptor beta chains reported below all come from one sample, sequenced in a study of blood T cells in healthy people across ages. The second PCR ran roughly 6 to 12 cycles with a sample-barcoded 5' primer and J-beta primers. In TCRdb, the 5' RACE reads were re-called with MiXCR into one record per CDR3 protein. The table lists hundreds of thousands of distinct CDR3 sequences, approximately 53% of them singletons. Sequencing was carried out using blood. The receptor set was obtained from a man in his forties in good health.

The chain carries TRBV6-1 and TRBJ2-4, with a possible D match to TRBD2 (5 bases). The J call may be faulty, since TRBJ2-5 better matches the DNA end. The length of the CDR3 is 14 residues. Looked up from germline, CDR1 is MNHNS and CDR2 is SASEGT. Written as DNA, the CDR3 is TGTGCCAGCAGTGTTTTCCGGGGTCGAGAGACCCAGTACTTC. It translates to CASSVFRGRETQYF.

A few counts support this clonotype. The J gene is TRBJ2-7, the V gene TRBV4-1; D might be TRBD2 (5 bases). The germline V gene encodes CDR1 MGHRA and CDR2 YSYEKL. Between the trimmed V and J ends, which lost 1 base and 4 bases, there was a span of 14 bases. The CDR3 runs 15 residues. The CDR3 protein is CASSQGLAVGYEQYF. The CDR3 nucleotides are TGCGCCAGCAGCCAAGGCCTAGCAGTTGGATACGAGCAGTACTTC.

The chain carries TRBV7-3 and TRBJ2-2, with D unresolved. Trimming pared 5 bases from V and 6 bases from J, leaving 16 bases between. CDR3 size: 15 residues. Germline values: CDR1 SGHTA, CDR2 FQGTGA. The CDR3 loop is CASSPHNPSAGELFF. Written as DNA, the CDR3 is TGTGCCAGCAGCCCTCATAACCCCTCGGCCGGGGAGCTGTTTTTT.

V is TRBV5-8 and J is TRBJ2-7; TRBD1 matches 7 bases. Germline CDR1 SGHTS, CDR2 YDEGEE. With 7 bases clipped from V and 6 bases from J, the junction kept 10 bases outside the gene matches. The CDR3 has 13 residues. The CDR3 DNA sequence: TGTGCCAGCTACCGACAGGGTCGAGGCGAGCAGTACTTC. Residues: CASYRQGRGEQYF. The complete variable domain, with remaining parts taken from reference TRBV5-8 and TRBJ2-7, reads EAGVTQSPTHLIKTRGQQATLRCSPISGHTSVYWYQQALGLGLQFLLWYDEGEERNRGNFPPRFSGRQFPNYSSELNVNALELEDSALYLCASYRQGRGEQYFGPGTRLTVT.

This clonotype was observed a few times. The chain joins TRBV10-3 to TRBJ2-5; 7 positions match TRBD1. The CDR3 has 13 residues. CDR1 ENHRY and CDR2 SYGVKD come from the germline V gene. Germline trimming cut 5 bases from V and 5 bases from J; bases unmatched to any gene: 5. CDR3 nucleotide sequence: TGTGCCATCAGTACAGGGGATCGGGAGACCCAGTACTTC. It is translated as CAISTGDRETQYF.

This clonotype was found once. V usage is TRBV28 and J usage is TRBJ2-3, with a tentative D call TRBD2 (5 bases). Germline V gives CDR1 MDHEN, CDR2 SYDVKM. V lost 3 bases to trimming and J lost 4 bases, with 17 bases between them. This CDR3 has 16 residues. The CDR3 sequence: CASSFLPGMEADTQYF. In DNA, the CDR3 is TGTGCCAGCAGTTTCCTTCCGGGGATGGAAGCAGATACGCAGTATTTT.

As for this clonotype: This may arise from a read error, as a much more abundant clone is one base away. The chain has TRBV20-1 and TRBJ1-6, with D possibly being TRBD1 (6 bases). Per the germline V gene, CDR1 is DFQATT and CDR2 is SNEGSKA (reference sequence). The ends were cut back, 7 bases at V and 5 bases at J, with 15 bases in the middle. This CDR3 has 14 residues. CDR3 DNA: TGCAGTGAAAAGCGGACAGTGGATAATTCACCCCTCCACTTT. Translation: CSEKRTVDNSPLHF.

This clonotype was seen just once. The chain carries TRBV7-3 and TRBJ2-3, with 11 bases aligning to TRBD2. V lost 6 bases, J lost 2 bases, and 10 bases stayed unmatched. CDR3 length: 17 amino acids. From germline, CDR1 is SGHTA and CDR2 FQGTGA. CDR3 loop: CASRFTPGLAVTDTQYF. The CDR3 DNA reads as TGTGCCAGCAGATTTACGCCGGGACTAGCGGTCACAGATACGCAGTATTTT. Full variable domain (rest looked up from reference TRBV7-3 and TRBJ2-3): GAGVSQTPSNKVTEKGKYVELRCDPISGHTALYWYRQSLGQGPEFLIYFQGTGAADDSGLPNDRFFAVRPEGSVSTLKIQRTERGDSAVYLCASRFTPGLAVTDTQYFGPGTRLTVL.

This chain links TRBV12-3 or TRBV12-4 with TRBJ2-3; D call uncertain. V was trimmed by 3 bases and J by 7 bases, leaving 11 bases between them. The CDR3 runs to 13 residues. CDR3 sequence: CASSLMGSYTQYF. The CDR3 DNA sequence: TGTGCCAGCAGTTTGATGGGGTCATATACGCAGTATTTT.

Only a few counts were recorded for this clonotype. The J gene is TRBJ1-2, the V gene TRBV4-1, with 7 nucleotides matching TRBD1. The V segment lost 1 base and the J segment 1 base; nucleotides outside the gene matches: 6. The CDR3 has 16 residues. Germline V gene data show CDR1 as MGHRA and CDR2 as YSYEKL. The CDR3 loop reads CASSQAGQVINYGYTF. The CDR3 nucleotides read TGCGCCAGCAGCCAAGCAGGACAGGTGATTAACTATGGCTACACCTTC.

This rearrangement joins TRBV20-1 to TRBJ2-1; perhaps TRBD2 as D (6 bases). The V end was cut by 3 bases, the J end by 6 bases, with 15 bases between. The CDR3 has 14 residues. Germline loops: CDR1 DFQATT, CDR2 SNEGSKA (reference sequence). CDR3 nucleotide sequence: TGCAGTGCTAGCCCCGGGAGACAGTGCAATGAGCAGTTCTTC. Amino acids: CSASPGRQCNEQFF.

CDR3 sequence reads: CSASERFGTDTQYF. DNA of the CDR3: TGCAGTGCTAGTGAGCGGTTTGGCACAGATACGCAGTATTTT. The J gene is TRBJ2-3, the V gene TRBV20-1; perhaps TRBD2 as D (5 bases). Germline V gene lookup returns CDR1 DFQATT and CDR2 SNEGSKA (reference sequence). This CDR3 contains 14 residues. Between the trimmed V and J ends, which lost 3 bases and 1 base, there was a span of 11 bases.

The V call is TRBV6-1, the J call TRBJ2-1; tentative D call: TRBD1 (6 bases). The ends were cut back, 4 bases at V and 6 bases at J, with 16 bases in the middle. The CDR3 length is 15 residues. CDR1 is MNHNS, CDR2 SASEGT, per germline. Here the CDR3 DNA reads TGTGCCAGCAGTGGACGATTGGACAGCGGCAATGAGCAGTTCTTC. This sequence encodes CASSGRLDSGNEQFF.

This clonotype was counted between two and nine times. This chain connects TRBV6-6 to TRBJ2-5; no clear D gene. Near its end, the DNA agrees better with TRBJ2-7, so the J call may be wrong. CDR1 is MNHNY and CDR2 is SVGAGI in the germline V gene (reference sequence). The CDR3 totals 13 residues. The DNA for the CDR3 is TGTGCCAGCAGTCAGCCATCGGCCCACGAGCAGTACTTC. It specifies CASSQPSAHEQYF.

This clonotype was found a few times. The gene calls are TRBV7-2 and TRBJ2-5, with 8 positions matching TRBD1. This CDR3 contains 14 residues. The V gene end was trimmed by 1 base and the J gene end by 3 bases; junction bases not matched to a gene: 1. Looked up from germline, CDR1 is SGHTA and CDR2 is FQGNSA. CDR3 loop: CASSLVQGEETQYF. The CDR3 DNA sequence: TGTGCCAGCAGCTTAGTACAGGGGGAAGAGACCCAGTACTTC.

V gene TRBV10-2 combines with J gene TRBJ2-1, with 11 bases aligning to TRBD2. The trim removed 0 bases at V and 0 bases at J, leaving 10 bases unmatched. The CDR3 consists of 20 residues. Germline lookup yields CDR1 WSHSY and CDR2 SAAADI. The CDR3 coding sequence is TGCGCCAGCAGTGAGTCGGGGGGACTAGCGGCGCTTAGCTCCTACAATGAGCAGTTCTTC. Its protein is CASSESGGLAALSSYNEQFF.

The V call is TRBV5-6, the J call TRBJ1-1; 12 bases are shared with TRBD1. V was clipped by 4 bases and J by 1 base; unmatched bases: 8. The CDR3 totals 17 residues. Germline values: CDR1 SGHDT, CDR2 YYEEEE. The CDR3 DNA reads TGTGCCAGCAGCCCGGGACAGGGGGCTCTAGGGAACACTGAAGCTTTCTTT. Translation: CASSPGQGALGNTEAFF. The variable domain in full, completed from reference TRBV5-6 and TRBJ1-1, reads DAGVTQSPTHLIKTRGQQVTLRCSPKSGHDTVSWYQQALGQGPQFIFQYYEEEERQRGNFPDRFSGHQFPNYSSELNVNALLLGDSALYLCASSPGQGALGNTEAFFGQGTRLTVV.

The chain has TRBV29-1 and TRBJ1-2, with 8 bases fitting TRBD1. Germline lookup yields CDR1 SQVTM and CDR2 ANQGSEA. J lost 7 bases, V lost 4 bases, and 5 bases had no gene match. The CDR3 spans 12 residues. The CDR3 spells CSVGRGLVGYTF. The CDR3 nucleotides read TGCAGCGTTGGCAGGGGGCTAGTTGGCTACACCTTC.

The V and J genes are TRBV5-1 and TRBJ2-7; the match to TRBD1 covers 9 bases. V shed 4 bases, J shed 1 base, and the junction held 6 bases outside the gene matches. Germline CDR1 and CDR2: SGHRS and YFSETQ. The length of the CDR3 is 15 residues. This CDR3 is CASSPQGAISYEQYF. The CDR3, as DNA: TGCGCCAGCAGCCCACAGGGGGCCATTTCCTACGAGCAGTACTTC.

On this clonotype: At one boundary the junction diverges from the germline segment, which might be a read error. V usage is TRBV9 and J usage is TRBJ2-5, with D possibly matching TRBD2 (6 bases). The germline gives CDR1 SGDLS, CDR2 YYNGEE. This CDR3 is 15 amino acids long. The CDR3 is CASSVDGGSQGTQYF. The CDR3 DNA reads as TGTGCCAGCAGCGTAGATGGGGGGAGCCAAGGGACCCAGTACTTC.

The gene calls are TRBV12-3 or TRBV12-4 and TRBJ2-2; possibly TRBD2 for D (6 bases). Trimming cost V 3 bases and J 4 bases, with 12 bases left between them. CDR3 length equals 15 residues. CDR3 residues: CASSLRRGGTGELFF. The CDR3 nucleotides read TGTGCCAGCAGTTTGAGGCGGGGTGGCACCGGGGAGCTGTTTTTT.

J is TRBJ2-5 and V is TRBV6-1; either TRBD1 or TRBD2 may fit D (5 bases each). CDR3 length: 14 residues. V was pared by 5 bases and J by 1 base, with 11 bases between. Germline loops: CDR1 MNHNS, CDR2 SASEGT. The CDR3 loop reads CASSFTGTQETQYF. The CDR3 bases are TGTGCCAGCAGTTTTACCGGGACCCAAGAGACCCAGTACTTC.

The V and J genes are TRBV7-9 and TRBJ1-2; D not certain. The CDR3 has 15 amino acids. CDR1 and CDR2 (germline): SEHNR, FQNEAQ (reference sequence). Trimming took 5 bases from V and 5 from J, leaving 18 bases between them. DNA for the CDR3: TGTGCCAGCAGCCCAAGGCCAGGCGTCTTGTATGGCTACACCTTC. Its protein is CASSPRPGVLYGYTF. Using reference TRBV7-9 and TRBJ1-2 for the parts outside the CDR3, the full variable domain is DTGVSQNPRHKITKRGQNVTFRCDPISEHNRLYWYRQTLGQGPEFLTYFQNEAQLEKSRLLSDRFSAERPKGSFSTLEIQRTEQGDSAMYLCASSPRPGVLYGYTFGSGTRLTVV.